Presented here are 29 T cell receptor beta chains from one specimen sequenced in a study of blood T cell repertoires in COVID-19. Here immunoSEQ multiplex PCR was the method, and the copy in TCRdb shows in-frame clones only, minus some. This sample has about 100,000 clones, with about four fifths found just once. Sequencing input: peripheral blood. The receptor set was obtained from a man in his 70s with acute or convalescent COVID-19.

This clone has a handful of counts. The chain uses TRBV20-1 and TRBJ1-4; 8 bases are a match to TRBD1. The V and J ends lost 3 bases and 8 bases, in that order; junction bases with no gene match: 11. Germline V lookup: CDR1 DFQATT, CDR2 SNEGSKA (reference sequence). The CDR3 covers 15 residues. The CDR3 DNA reads TGCAGTGCTAGTTATTCGACAGGGGTATCCGAAAAACTGTTTTTT. It translates to CSASYSTGVSEKLFF.

The chain carries TRBV6-5 and TRBJ2-3; perhaps TRBD2 as D (5 bases). Trimming took 11 bases from V and 1 from J, leaving 19 bases between them. This CDR3 spans 15 amino acids. The V gene's germline CDR1 is MNHEY and CDR2 SVGAGI. CDR3 sequence (DNA): TGTGCCGGGAGCCCTCTCGCGTTTGGCACAGATACGCAGTATTTT. Its protein is CAGSPLAFGTDTQYF.

This sequence joins TRBV19 and TRBJ1-4; D is undetermined. Trimming took off 2 bases at V and 5 bases at J, with 12 bases between the two ends. CDR1 LNHDA and CDR2 SQIVND come from the germline V gene (reference sequence). The CDR3 is 15 amino acids. The CDR3 nucleotides read TGTGCCAGTAGTATAAAAGTACAACCAAATGAAAAACTGTTTTTT. It is translated as CASSIKVQPNEKLFF.

The V call is TRBV27, the J call TRBJ1-2; possibly TRBD1 for D (5 bases). The length of the CDR3 is 15 residues. The germline V and J ends were trimmed by 0 bases and 6 bases, with 14 bases remaining between them. CDR1 is MNHEY and CDR2 is SMNVEV in the germline V gene (reference sequence). CDR3: CASSLSRVGGNGYTF. Written as DNA, the CDR3 is TGTGCCAGCAGTTTATCAAGGGTCGGGGGAAATGGCTACACCTTC.

This clone was counted between two and nine times. The chain couples TRBV19 to TRBJ1-2, with D maybe TRBD1 (5 bases). This CDR3 contains 16 residues. Germline V gene data show CDR1 as LNHDA and CDR2 as SQIVND (reference sequence). Trimming stripped 7 bases from V and 2 bases from J, with 20 bases between. The CDR3, as DNA: TGTGCCAGTAAAGGGAAGACAGCCGTCGTCAACTATGGCTACACCTTC. Protein product: CASKGKTAVVNYGYTF.

CDR3: CASSWDRDYGYTF. The CDR3 nucleotides read TGCGCCAGCAGCTGGGACAGGGACTATGGCTACACCTTC. The V and J genes are TRBV5-1 and TRBJ1-2; 9 nucleotides agree with TRBD1. CDR3 length: 13 residues. Germline V gene sequence: CDR1 SGHRS, CDR2 YFSETQ. The ends lost 3 bases at V and 3 bases at J; junction bases unmatched: 0.

The chain employs TRBV3-1 (or the pseudogene TRBV3-2) and TRBJ2-5, with D possibly being TRBD1 (6 bases). The germline V gene has CDR1 LGHDT and CDR2 YNNKEL (reference sequence). V shed 3 bases and J shed 1 base, with 6 bases lying between them. CDR3 size: 13 residues. In DNA, the CDR3 is TGTGCCAGCAGCCAGGACAGCCAAGAGACCCAGTACTTC. The encoded protein is CASSQDSQETQYF.

The V gene is TRBV10-3, the J gene TRBJ1-1; D perhaps matches TRBD1 (5 bases). V gave up 8 bases and J gave up 4 bases, with 11 bases separating them. The CDR3 is 12 amino acids. Germline CDR1 and CDR2: ENHRY and SYGVKD. CDR3 sequence (DNA): TGTGCCATCGCCAGCAGGGCCACTGAAGCTTTCTTT. Encoded protein: CAIASRATEAFF.

The chain uses TRBV5-1 and TRBJ2-2; D call uncertain. The CDR3 loop spans 12 amino acids. Trimming stripped 9 bases from V and 4 bases from J, with 10 bases between. Germline assignment: CDR1 SGHRS and CDR2 YFSETQ. The CDR3 nucleotides are TGCGCCACCGCTTCGAGCACCGGGGAGCTGTTTTTT. It translates to CATASSTGELFF.

The CDR3: CASKPAGGLGNEQFF. For the CDR3, the DNA is TGTGCCAGCAAACCAGCGGGGGGGCTAGGGAATGAGCAGTTCTTC. The rearrangement links TRBV6-5 to TRBJ2-1; 10 bases line up with TRBD2. J was trimmed by 7 bases and V by 7 bases; bases with no gene match: 10. The germline V gene encodes CDR1 MNHEY and CDR2 SVGAGI. The CDR3 has 15 residues.

The chain uses TRBV6-1 and TRBJ2-2; 7 bases match TRBD2. Germline assignment: CDR1 MNHNS and CDR2 SASEGT. The V gene end was trimmed by 2 bases and the J gene end by 1 base; junction bases not matched to a gene: 4. The length of the CDR3 is 16 residues. Written as DNA, the CDR3 is TGTGCCAGCAGTGAATGGAGCGGGGTGAACACCGGGGAGCTGTTTTTT. Protein: CASSEWSGVNTGELFF.

This chain uses TRBV7-3 with TRBJ2-3, with 7 nucleotides matching TRBD2. CDR1 and CDR2 from the germline V gene are SGHTA and FQGTGA. This CDR3 has 17 amino acids. V dropped 1 base and J dropped 2; count of bases not matched to a gene: 9. CDR3: CASSLRVSSGFTDTQYF. CDR3 sequence (DNA): TGTGCCAGCAGCTTAAGGGTGTCTAGCGGTTTCACAGATACGCAGTATTTT. Based on the CDR3 plus reference TRBV7-3 and TRBJ2-3, the full variable domain is GAGVSQTPSNKVTEKGKYVELRCDPISGHTALYWYRQSLGQGPEFLIYFQGTGAADDSGLPNDRFFAVRPEGSVSTLKIQRTERGDSAVYLCASSLRVSSGFTDTQYFGPGTRLTVL.

V is TRBV19 and J is TRBJ2-5; a weak D match, TRBD1 (5 bases). Germline loops: CDR1 LNHDA, CDR2 SQIVND (reference sequence). The CDR3 covers 14 residues. The V gene lost 9 bases and the J gene lost 5 bases, with 19 bases spanning the gap. The CDR3 bases are TGTGCCAGCTCGCTCCAGGGTTTCGGGGAGACCCAGTACTTC. Residues: CASSLQGFGETQYF.

This chain joins TRBV7-6 and TRBJ1-5; 9 nucleotides agree with TRBD1. Trimming removed 1 base from V and 4 bases from J; junction bases left unmatched: 11. The CDR3 runs 18 residues. The germline V gene has CDR1 SGHVS and CDR2 FNYEAQ. CDR3 sequence (DNA): TGTGCCAGCAGCTTAGACCCCCGGACAGGGGATTTGAATCAGCCCCAGCATTTT. Amino acid sequence: CASSLDPRTGDLNQPQHF. Full variable domain (outside the CDR3, taken from reference TRBV7-6 and TRBJ1-5): GAGVSQSPRYKVTKRGQDVALRCDPISGHVSLYWYRQALGQGPEFLTYFNYEAQQDKSGLPNDRFSAERPEGSISTLTIQRTEQRDSAMYRCASSLDPRTGDLNQPQHFGDGTRLSIL.

The chain combines TRBV29-1 with TRBJ1-2; 10 bases are shared with TRBD1. Germline values: CDR1 SQVTM, CDR2 ANQGSEA. V was clipped by 1 base and J by 3 bases; unmatched bases: 14. CDR3 length: 18 amino acids. CDR3 amino acids: CSVEVPLPGQGIYYGYTF. DNA for the CDR3: TGCAGCGTTGAAGTGCCTCTCCCGGGACAGGGGATCTACTATGGCTACACCTTC.

V gene TRBV6-5 combines with J gene TRBJ1-3; maybe TRBD1 (5 bases). V lost 0 bases, J lost 1 base, and 10 bases lay in between. This CDR3 region has 16 residues. CDR1 is MNHEY and CDR2 is SVGAGI in the germline V gene. The CDR3 DNA reads TGTGCCAGCAGTTACTCGCGGGACGGATCTGGAAACACCATATATTTT. The encoded protein is CASSYSRDGSGNTIYF.

V gene TRBV18 combines with J gene TRBJ2-7, with unresolved D. Germline V gives CDR1 KGHSH, CDR2 LQKENI. The CDR3 runs to 14 residues. The germline V and J ends were trimmed by 3 bases and 2 bases, with 11 bases remaining between them. Here the CDR3 DNA reads TGTGCCAGCTCACCGTCAGTTCCCCCCTACGAGCAGTACTTC. The encoded protein is CASSPSVPPYEQYF. The variable domain in full, with the rest retrieved from reference TRBV18 and TRBJ2-7, is NAGVMQNPRHLVRRRGQEARLRCSPMKGHSHVYWYRQLPEEGLKFMVYLQKENIIDESGMPKERFSAEFPKEGPSILRIQQVVRGDSAAYFCASSPSVPPYEQYFGPGTRLTVT.

This clone was seen only a few times. This sequence joins TRBV7-9 and TRBJ2-7; 8 bases are shared with TRBD2. CDR3 size: 16 residues. V lost 0 bases to trimming and J lost 2 bases; unmatched junction nucleotides: 6. Germline CDR1 and CDR2: SEHNR and FQNEAQ (reference sequence). The CDR3 sequence: CASSLAPTSGPYEQYF. CDR3 nucleotide sequence: TGTGCCAGCAGCTTAGCTCCAACTAGCGGACCCTACGAGCAGTACTTC.

This chain joins TRBV5-8 and TRBJ1-2, with D possibly TRBD1 on 6 matching bases. CDR1 and CDR2 from the germline V gene are SGHTS and YDEGEE. This CDR3 spans 14 amino acids. The germline V and J ends were trimmed by 0 bases and 3 bases, with 9 bases remaining between them. The DNA for the CDR3 is TGTGCCAGCAGCTTGGCAGGGGACGACTATGGCTACACCTTC. This translates into CASSLAGDDYGYTF.

The chain recombines TRBV2 with TRBJ1-6, with D uncertain. There are 15 residues in the CDR3. Looked up from germline, CDR1 is SNHLY and CDR2 is FYNNEI. The germline V and J ends were trimmed by 4 bases and 2 bases, with 9 bases remaining between them. The CDR3 is CASSVQGAYNSPLHF. The CDR3 DNA follows: TGTGCCAGCAGTGTTCAAGGAGCCTATAATTCACCCCTCCACTTT.

The chain employs TRBV6-5 and TRBJ1-5, with TRBD1 matching over 7 bases. The trim removed 6 bases at V and 5 bases at J, leaving 4 bases unmatched. This CDR3 spans 13 amino acids. Germline V gene sequence: CDR1 MNHEY, CDR2 SVGAGI. The DNA for the CDR3 is TGTGCCAGCAGCGGGACAGAGTATCAGCCCCAGCATTTT. Amino acid sequence: CASSGTEYQPQHF.

V and J are TRBV7-9 and TRBJ2-7; the D gene is possibly TRBD2 (6 bases). Trimming left V 3 bases short and J 2 bases short, with 14 bases between. This CDR3 comprises 15 residues. Germline V gene sequence: CDR1 SEHNR, CDR2 FQNEAQ (reference sequence). The CDR3, as DNA: TGTGCCAGCAGCTTCTATCCCTCGGGGGCCTACGAGCAGTACTTC. As protein: CASSFYPSGAYEQYF.

The rearrangement links TRBV6-2 or TRBV6-3 to TRBJ2-3; TRBD1 aligns across 10 bases. The CDR3 contains 15 residues. Per germline, CDR1 MNHEY and CDR2 SVGEGT. Trimming at V came to 2 bases and at J to 1 base, leaving 0 bases not matched to a gene. The CDR3 loop reads CASSYGTGGTDTQYF. CDR3 in DNA: TGTGCCAGCAGTTACGGGACAGGGGGCACAGATACGCAGTATTTT.

V usage is TRBV11-3 and J usage is TRBJ2-2, with 8 bases identical to TRBD2. Trimming removed 6 bases from V and 6 bases from J; junction bases left unmatched: 9. Germline V gene lookup returns CDR1 SGHNT and CDR2 YENEEA. The CDR3 has 15 amino acids. CDR3 sequence (DNA): TGTGCCAGCAGTTCTTCCGGGGGGGCCGCCGGGGAGCTGTTTTTT. Amino acids: CASSSSGGAAGELFF.

This rearrangement joins TRBV5-1 to TRBJ2-3, with 9 bases that match TRBD2. The germline CDR1 and CDR2 sequences are SGHRS and YFSETQ. This CDR3 region has 15 residues. V was pared by 0 bases and J by 4 bases, with 3 bases of the junction left unmatched. The CDR3 DNA follows: TGCGCCAGCAGCTTGGCAAGCGGGGGGCCAGATACGCAGTATTTT. Its protein product is CASSLASGGPDTQYF.

This clone was counted a single time. The chain has TRBV21-1 and TRBJ1-1. TRBV21-1 is marked as a pseudogene. CDR3 size: 16 residues. CDR3 sequence: CASSKDPRLLRPEAFF. CDR3 bases: TGTGCCAGCAGCAAAGACCCAAGATTACTACGGCCTGAAGCTTTCTTT.

This chain joins TRBV3-1 (or the pseudogene TRBV3-2) and TRBJ1-2; TRBD1 matches 8 bases. The germline gives CDR1 LGHDT, CDR2 YNNKEL (reference sequence). The CDR3 runs to 15 residues. Trimming at V came to 1 base and at J to 2 bases, leaving 3 bases not matched to a gene. CDR3 amino acids: CASSQGTGWNYGYTF. The CDR3 nucleotides read TGTGCCAGCAGCCAAGGGACAGGGTGGAACTATGGCTACACCTTC.

CDR3 in amino acids: CASRWGGGGVNTEAFF. CDR3 nucleotide sequence: TGTGCCAGTAGGTGGGGGGGAGGCGGAGTGAACACTGAAGCTTTCTTT. The gene calls are TRBV19 and TRBJ1-1; the D gene is possibly TRBD1 (5 bases). The V gene's germline CDR1 is LNHDA and CDR2 SQIVND (reference sequence). Between the trimmed V and J ends, which lost 6 bases and 0 bases, there was a span of 17 bases. The length of the CDR3 is 16 residues.

The chain recombines TRBV7-3 with TRBJ1-1; perhaps TRBD1 as D (6 bases). The CDR3 length is 15 residues. V lost 6 bases and J lost 1, with 15 bases in between. Looked up from germline, CDR1 is SGHTA and CDR2 is FQGTGA. CDR3 amino acids: CASRVATGSNTEAFF. DNA of the CDR3: TGTGCCAGCAGGGTCGCAACAGGGTCGAACACTGAAGCTTTCTTT.